This TCR beta chain comes out of a study of blood T cell repertoires in COVID-19 (dated by TCRdb to about 2020). Study-level background: Samples covering the acute and convalescent phases of COVID-19 were provided by collaborators in the United States, Italy and Spain. The material from the prospective study consisted of cDNA or gDNA derived from T cells, B-cell-depleted T cells, or PBMCs. Deeply sampled blood TCRbeta repertoires from subjects exposed to, actively infected with, or recovered from COVID-19 were included in the dataset. The repertoires were released in a freely available public database meant as a resource for research on the immune response to SARS-CoV-2. Samples came from the ongoing ImmuneRACE study (first 160 participants) plus 1,254 subjects from 6 global collaborators. A de-identified subject ID, COVID-19 status, age in years and sex were almost always included in the sample metadata. Where HLA class I and class II types were available, the types were taken from metadata supplied by the sample provider, not from assay-based typing. What the work shows at the level of the full study, not this receptor alone: How much clinical and demographic metadata was included differed by source and by participant, and the metadata was provided uncurated.

Its CDR3 holds 13 amino acids, cysteine through phenylalanine. Only the CDR3 DNA is retained, 39 bases long and in frame from the first base. Via the germline V gene, CDR1 is LGHNA and CDR2 YSLEER. Germline trimming amounts to 2 bases on V and 7 bases on J, with 3 as the count of junction bases outside the gene matches. Collaborating institutions collected whole blood in K2EDTA tubes following their own protocols. Collaborator samples were shipped for TCRbeta analysis as frozen whole blood, isolated PBMCs, or DNA extracted from either sample type. The immunoSEQ Assay, a bias-controlled multiplex PCR, was used to amplify TCRbeta CDR3 regions from genomic DNA. Processing in the source paper ran as follows. Nucleated cell counts per sample were estimated from amplification of reference gene primers within the assay. To quantify the absolute abundance of each unique TCRbeta CDR3 rearrangement, sequence reads were collapsed and filtered. For each sample, productive Simpson clonality was calculated as the square root of Simpson's diversity index over productive rearrangements. TCRdb carries this immuneACCESS record with in-frame sequences only. Its versions omit some clonotypes, under half of them owing to an unresolved V gene in the studies checked, with the rest unexplained. The DNA gave D and trimming, while V, J and clone size come from that table. For this sample there are nearly 25,000 clones; around 81% appear just once. The ten largest clones capture over 6% of the sample.

On this clone: Its antigen is still unknown. No clone much larger than this one lies a single base away; base qualities are absent. Additional DNA sequences in this sample encode the identical CDR3.

The rearrangement joined TRBV4-3 to TRBJ1-2; the junction holds 8 bases that match TRBD1. The sample comprised peripheral blood. This clonotype originated in a man in his sixties or seventies with acute or convalescent COVID-19. The DNA sequence is TGCGCCAGCAGCCAAACAGGGGGTGGTGGCTACACCTTC. It specifies CASSQTGGGGYTF.